Below, 2 T cell receptor beta chains from the same sample are listed, as sequenced in a study of identical twins. TCRdb analysed the 5' RACE reads with MiXCR anew, one entry per CDR3 protein. This sample has nearly 900,000 distinct CDR3 sequences; approximately 13% occur once, and the top ten carry around 1.5%. This same sample was also taken into another study, of yellow fever vaccine responses in identical twins.

Material for sequencing was PBMCs. These receptors all stem from a woman aged 18 to 35 in good health.

This chain joins TRBV2 and TRBJ2-6; D perhaps matches TRBD1 (5 bases). There are 16 residues in the CDR3. V lost 6 bases and J lost 0, with 12 bases in between. The germline V gene encodes CDR1 SNHLY and CDR2 FYNNEI. The CDR3 DNA follows: TGTGCCAGCAGGAAAGGGGTTAACTCTGGGGCCAACGTCCTGACTTTC. As protein: CASRKGVNSGANVLTF.

This clonotype was observed a handful of times. CDR3 residues: CASSLGWGYTF. The CDR3, as DNA: TGTGCCAGCTCCCTGGGGTGGGGCTACACCTTC. The rearrangement links TRBV18 to TRBJ1-2, with no clear D. Looked up from germline, CDR1 is KGHSH and CDR2 is LQKENI. Between the trimmed V and J ends, which lost 6 bases and 8 bases, there was a span of 10 bases. The CDR3 runs 11 residues.